Listed below are T cell receptor beta chains from one sample, sequenced in a study of glioma-infiltrating T cells. TCRdb reanalysed the multiplex PCR reads using MiXCR and keeps one entry per CDR3 protein. Altogether about 200,000 distinct CDR3 sequences are present, 30% to 40% being singletons, with the ten largest covering around 20%. The source material was glioma tissue, nonneoplastic brain tissue, or PBMCs (not recorded which). Source of these receptors: a human donor with low-grade glioma or glioblastoma, undergoing nonglioma brain surgery, or in good health (not recorded which). Each CDR3 is given with its conserved first and last residue. D genes are given only for firm matches. Clone size, where shown, is once, few, many, or a class for clones that have expanded.

v_call	clone_size	d_call	j_call	cdr3_aa	cdr3_nt
TRBV10-3	few	TRBD2	TRBJ2-1	CAILQAGGHNEQFF	TGTGCCATCCTGCAAGCGGGGGGTCACAATGAGCAGTTCTTC
TRBV2	many	TRBD1	TRBJ1-2	CASTRQGGDFMVTF	TGTGCCAGCACCCGACAGGGGGGAGACTTTATGGTGACCTTC
TRBV7-2	many	NA	TRBJ2-5	CASSPNGGRETQYF	TGTGCCAGCAGCCCTAATGGTGGTCGGGAGACCCAGTACTTC
TRBV4-3	few	TRBD2	TRBJ2-1	CASSRPPGTSGSDEQFF	TGCGCCAGCAGCCGCCCCCCCGGGACTAGCGGGAGTGATGAGCAGTTCTTC
TRBV20-1	many	TRBD2	TRBJ2-1	CSARDLGLAGGSSYNEQFF	TGCAGTGCTAGAGATCTCGGGCTAGCGGGAGGGAGCTCCTACAATGAGCAGTTCTTC
TRBV30	few	NA	TRBJ2-5	CAWSNGLQETQYF	TGTGCCTGGAGTAATGGACTTCAAGAGACCCAGTACTTC
TRBV27	many	TRBD2	TRBJ2-1	CASSPGLAGVSEQFF	TGTGCCAGCAGTCCCGGACTAGCGGGAGTCTCTGAGCAGTTCTTC
TRBV27	few	TRBD2	TRBJ2-1	CASRVSGVHNEQFF	TGTGCCAGCAGGGTAAGCGGGGTACACAATGAGCAGTTCTTC
TRBV7-2	few	NA	TRBJ2-2	CASSLQTGELFF	TGTGCCAGCAGCCTTCAAACCGGGGAGCTGTTTTTT
TRBV19	many	NA	TRBJ1-5	CASSILTGTTQEQPQHF	TGTGCCAGTAGTATTTTAACGGGGACGACCCAAGAACAGCCCCAGCATTTT
TRBV27	NA	NA	TRBJ2-7	CASSLNWASYEQYF	TGTGCCAGCAGTTTAAATTGGGCCAGTTACGAGCAGTACTTC
TRBV5-1	NA	NA	TRBJ2-7	CASSLQAGITYEQYF	TGCGCCAGCAGCTTGCAGGCAGGGATAACCTACGAGCAGTACTTC
TRBV5-8	many	NA	TRBJ2-4	CASRSRGLAKNIQYF	TGTGCCAGCCGTTCTAGGGGGTTGGCCAAAAACATTCAGTACTTC
TRBV6-2/TRBV6-3	NA	NA	TRBJ1-2	CASNSGYGGGYGYTF	TGTGCCAGCAATAGCGGATATGGGGGTGGCTATGGCTACACCTTC
TRBV29-1	many	NA	TRBJ1-5	CSATAGNNQPQHF	TGCAGCGCCACGGCGGGGAACAATCAGCCCCAGCATTTT
TRBV20-1	many	NA	TRBJ1-5	CSAGTLTDQPQHF	TGCAGTGCTGGGACATTGACTGATCAGCCCCAGCATTTT
TRBV7-3	few	TRBD1	TRBJ2-1	CASRAWTGPGNEQFF	TGTGCCAGCAGGGCCTGGACAGGGCCAGGTAATGAGCAGTTCTTC
TRBV2	many	NA	TRBJ1-2	CASIRFLGGYTF	TGTGCCAGCATTCGGTTCTTGGGGGGCTACACCTTC
TRBV18	many	NA	TRBJ2-3	CASSPVVGSSTDTQYF	TGTGCCAGCTCACCAGTAGTAGGCTCTAGCACAGATACGCAGTATTTT
TRBV6-1	NA	NA	TRBJ1-1	CARDGNTEAFF	TGTGCCAGGGACGGGAACACTGAAGCTTTCTTT
TRBV27	many	TRBD1	TRBJ2-7	CASKDPGRGLHEQYF	TGTGCCAGCAAGGATCCGGGCAGGGGGCTACATGAGCAGTACTTC
TRBV28	NA	TRBD2	TRBJ2-4	CASIQPGTPGGRNIQYF	TGTGCCAGCATCCAACCCGGGACCCCGGGCGGGAGAAACATTCAGTACTTC
TRBV20-1	many	NA	TRBJ2-6	CSASAPRSGANVLTF	TGCAGTGCTAGCGCCCCGCGTTCTGGGGCCAACGTCCTGACTTTC
TRBV2	NA	TRBD2	TRBJ2-5	CASSEEAGAPETQYF	TGTGCCAGCAGTGAGGAGGCGGGAGCCCCTGAGACCCAGTACTTC
TRBV24-1	few	TRBD2	TRBJ2-1	CATSVLSGRGSNEQFF	TGTGCCACCAGTGTCTTAAGCGGGAGGGGATCCAATGAGCAGTTCTTC
TRBV20-1	many	TRBD2	TRBJ2-2	CSARRGRPGPGELFF	TGCAGTGCTAGACGCGGGAGGCCGGGGCCCGGGGAGCTGTTTTTT
TRBV6-1	many	TRBD1	TRBJ2-7	CASYDRGLYEQYF	TGTGCCAGCTACGACAGGGGGCTTTACGAGCAGTACTTC
TRBV9	NA	NA	TRBJ1-6	CASSVGSGGGNSPLHF	TGTGCCAGCAGCGTAGGTTCCGGGGGTGGGAATTCACCCCTCCACTTT
TRBV4-2	few	NA	TRBJ2-3	CASTADTQYF	TGTGCCAGCACGGCAGATACGCAGTATTTT